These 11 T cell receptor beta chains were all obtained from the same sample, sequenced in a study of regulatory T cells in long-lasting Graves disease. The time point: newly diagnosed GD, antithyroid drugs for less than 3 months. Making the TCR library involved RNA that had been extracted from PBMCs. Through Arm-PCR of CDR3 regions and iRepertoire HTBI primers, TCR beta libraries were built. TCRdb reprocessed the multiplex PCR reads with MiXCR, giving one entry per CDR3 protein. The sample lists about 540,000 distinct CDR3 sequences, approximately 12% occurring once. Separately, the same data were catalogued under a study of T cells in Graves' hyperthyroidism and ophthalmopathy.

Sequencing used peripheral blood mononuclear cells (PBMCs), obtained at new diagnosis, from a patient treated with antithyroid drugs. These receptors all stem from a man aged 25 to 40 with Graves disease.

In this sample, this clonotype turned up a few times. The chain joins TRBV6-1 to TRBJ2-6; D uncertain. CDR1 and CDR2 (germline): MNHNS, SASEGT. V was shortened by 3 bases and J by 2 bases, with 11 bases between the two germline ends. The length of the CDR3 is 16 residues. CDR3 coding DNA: TGTGCCAGCAGTGATCGTTCCGTTACTGGGGCCAACGTCCTGACTTTC. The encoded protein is CASSDRSVTGANVLTF.

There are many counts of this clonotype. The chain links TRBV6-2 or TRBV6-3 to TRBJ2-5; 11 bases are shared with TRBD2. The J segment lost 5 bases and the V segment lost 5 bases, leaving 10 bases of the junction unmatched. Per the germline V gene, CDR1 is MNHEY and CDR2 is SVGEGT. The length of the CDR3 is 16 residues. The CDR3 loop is CASSVEASGRWETQYF. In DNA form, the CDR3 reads TGTGCCAGCAGTGTCGAGGCTAGCGGGAGGTGGGAGACCCAGTACTTC.

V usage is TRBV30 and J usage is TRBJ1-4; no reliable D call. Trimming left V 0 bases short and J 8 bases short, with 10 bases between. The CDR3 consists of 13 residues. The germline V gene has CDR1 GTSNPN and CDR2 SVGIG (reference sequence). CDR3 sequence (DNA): TGTGCCTGGAGTGTACTAGGGAAAGAAAAACTGTTTTTT. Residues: CAWSVLGKEKLFF.

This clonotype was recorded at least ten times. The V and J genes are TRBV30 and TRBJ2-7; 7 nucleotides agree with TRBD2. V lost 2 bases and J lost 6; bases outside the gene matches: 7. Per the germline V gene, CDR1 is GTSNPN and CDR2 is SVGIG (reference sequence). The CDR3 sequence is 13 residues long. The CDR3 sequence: CAWSFREAGEQYF. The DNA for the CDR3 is TGTGCCTGGAGTTTTCGGGAGGCTGGCGAGCAGTACTTC. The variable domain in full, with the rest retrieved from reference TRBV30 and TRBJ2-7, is SQTIHQWPATLVQPVGSPLSLECTVEGTSNPNLYWYRQAAGRGLQLLFYSVGIGQISSEVPQNLSASRPQDRQFILSSKKLLLSDSGFYLCAWSFREAGEQYFGPGTRLTVT.

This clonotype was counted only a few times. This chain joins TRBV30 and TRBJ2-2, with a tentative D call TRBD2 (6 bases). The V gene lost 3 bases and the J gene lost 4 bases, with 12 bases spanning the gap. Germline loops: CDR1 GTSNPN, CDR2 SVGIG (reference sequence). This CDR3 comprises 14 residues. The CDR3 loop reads CAWRGDSTTGELFF. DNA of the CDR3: TGTGCCTGGAGGGGGGACTCAACCACCGGGGAGCTGTTTTTT.

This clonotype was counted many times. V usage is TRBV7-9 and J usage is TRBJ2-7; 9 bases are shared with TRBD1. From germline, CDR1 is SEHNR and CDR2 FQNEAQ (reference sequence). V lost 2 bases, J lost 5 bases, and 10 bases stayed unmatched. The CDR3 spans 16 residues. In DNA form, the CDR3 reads TGTGCCAGCAGCTTAAAACCCGGGACAGGGTATCACGAGCAGTACTTC. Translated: CASSLKPGTGYHEQYF.

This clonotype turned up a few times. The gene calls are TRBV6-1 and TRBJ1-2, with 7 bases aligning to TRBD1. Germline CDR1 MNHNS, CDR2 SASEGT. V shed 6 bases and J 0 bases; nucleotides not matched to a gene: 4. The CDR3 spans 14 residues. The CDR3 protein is CASSGTASNYGYTF. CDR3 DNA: TGTGCCAGCAGCGGGACAGCCTCTAACTATGGCTACACCTTC.

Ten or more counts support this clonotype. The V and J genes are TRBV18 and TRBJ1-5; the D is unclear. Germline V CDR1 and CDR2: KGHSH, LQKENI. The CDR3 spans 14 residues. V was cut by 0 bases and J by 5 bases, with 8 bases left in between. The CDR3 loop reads CASSPPGSYQPQHF. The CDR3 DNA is TGTGCCAGCTCACCACCGGGTAGTTATCAGCCCCAGCATTTT. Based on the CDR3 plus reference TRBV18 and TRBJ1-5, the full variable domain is NAGVMQNPRHLVRRRGQEARLRCSPMKGHSHVYWYRQLPEEGLKFMVYLQKENIIDESGMPKERFSAEFPKEGPSILRIQQVVRGDSAAYFCASSPPGSYQPQHFGDGTRLSIL.

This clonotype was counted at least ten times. DNA for the CDR3: TGTGCCATCAGTGAGTCGAACAGGGAAACCGGGGAGCTGTTTTTT. It is translated as CAISESNRETGELFF. J is TRBJ2-2 and V is TRBV10-3, with D possibly matching TRBD1 (6 bases). Trimming left V 0 bases short and J 5 bases short, with 10 bases between. CDR3 length: 15 amino acids. Looked up from germline, CDR1 is ENHRY and CDR2 is SYGVKD.

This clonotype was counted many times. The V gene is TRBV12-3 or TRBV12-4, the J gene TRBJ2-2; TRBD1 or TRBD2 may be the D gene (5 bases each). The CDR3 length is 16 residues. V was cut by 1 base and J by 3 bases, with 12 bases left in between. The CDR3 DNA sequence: TGTGCCAGCAGTTTAGTCGGTGGGGGATACACCGGGGAGCTGTTTTTT. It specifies CASSLVGGGYTGELFF.

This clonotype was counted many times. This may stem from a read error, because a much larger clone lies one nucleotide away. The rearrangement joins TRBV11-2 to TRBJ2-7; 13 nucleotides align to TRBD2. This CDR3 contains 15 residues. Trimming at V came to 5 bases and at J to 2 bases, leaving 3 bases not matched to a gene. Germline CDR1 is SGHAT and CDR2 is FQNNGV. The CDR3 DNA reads TGTGCCAGCAGCCCCGGGACTAGCGGGGCCTACGAGCAGTACTTC. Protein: CASSPGTSGAYEQYF.